The rows below give T cell receptor beta chains drawn from one sample of a study of blood T cell repertoires in COVID-19. Some clones are missing from TCRdb's copy, which holds only in-frame ones; the method was immunoSEQ multiplex PCR. The sample contains roughly 190,000 clones, more than 85% of which appear only once. The sequenced sample consisted of peripheral blood. These receptors all come from a man aged 30 to 39 with acute or convalescent COVID-19. CDR3s include the opening cysteine and the closing phenylalanine or tryptophan. D genes are given only for firm matches. Clone size, where shown, is once, few, many, or a class for clones that have expanded.

-	TRBJ1-2	TRBV5-4	-	TGTGCCAGCAGCCACGACAGGCAACATGGCTACACCTTC	CASSHDRQHGYTF
-	TRBJ2-1	TRBV11-3	-	TGTGCCAGCAGTGGTAGTTGGCAGACCGACTCTTACAATGAGCAGTTCTTC	CASSGSWQTDSYNEQFF
TRBD2	TRBJ2-5	TRBV2	-	TGTGCCAGCAGTAGGACTAGCGGGAGGGTGGGGGCGCAAGAGACCCAGTACTTC	CASSRTSGRVGAQETQYF
TRBD2	TRBJ2-1	TRBV18	-	TGTGCCAGCTCACCGGGACTAGCTCTCGCAACTGAGCAGTTCTTC	CASSPGLALATEQFF
-	TRBJ2-5	TRBV19	-	TGTGCCAGTAGTTTAAGGGTAGCGGACCAAGAGACCCAGTACTTC	CASSLRVADQETQYF
TRBD1	TRBJ1-1	TRBV5-1	-	TGCGCCAGCAGCTTGGGATGGACAGGGAACACTGAAGCTTTCTTT	CASSLGWTGNTEAFF
-	TRBJ2-1	TRBV7-3	-	TGTGCCAGCAGCCGTTCCGGGACTCAGGATGAGCAGTTCTTC	CASSRSGTQDEQFF
-	TRBJ2-1	TRBV28	-	TGTGCCAGCATCTCGGGAAGCTCCTACAATGAGCAGTTCTTC	CASISGSSYNEQFF
TRBD2	TRBJ2-7	TRBV6-1	-	TGTGCCAGCAGTGTGACTAGCGGGGGCCACCGCCACCAGCAGTACTTC	CASSVTSGGHRHQQYF
-	TRBJ1-2	TRBV5-1	-	TGCGCCAGCAGCTTGGGGGGAGGCGGCTACACCTTC	CASSLGGGGYTF
-	TRBJ2-3	TRBV7-3	-	TGTGCCAGCAGTCTAGGTTCCCAGGGGAGAGATACGCAGTATTTT	CASSLGSQGRDTQYF
TRBD1	TRBJ1-5	TRBV6-6	-	TGTGCCAGCAGCGGAAGACAGGGAACGACTCAGCCCCAGCATTTT	CASSGRQGTTQPQHF
TRBD1	TRBJ1-6	TRBV6-5	-	TGTGCCAGCTTGGGACAGGGGATTTCACCCCTCCACTTT	CASLGQGISPLHF
TRBD1	TRBJ2-7	TRBV5-1	-	TGCGCCAGCAGCGTACAGGGGGTGAGCTCCTACGAGCAGTACTTC	CASSVQGVSSYEQYF
-	TRBJ1-6	TRBV7-3	-	TGTGCCAGCAGCCTACAGGGAGTTAAATCACCCCTCCACTTT	CASSLQGVKSPLHF
TRBD2	TRBJ2-2	TRBV18	-	TGTGCCAGCTCTCAGGGACTAGCGGGAGTGGCGAACACCGGGGAGCTGTTTTTT	CASSQGLAGVANTGELFF
-	TRBJ2-3	TRBV7-8	-	TGTGCCAGCAGCTTAGTAGGGGGTTCCACAGATACGCAGTATTTT	CASSLVGGSTDTQYF
-	TRBJ1-3	TRBV19	few	TGTGCCAGTAGTCCCTCGGACAGAACTTTCTCTGGAAACACCATATATTTT	CASSPSDRTFSGNTIYF
TRBD1	TRBJ2-1	TRBV18	-	TGTGCCAGCTCACCCCTCGACAGGGGGTGGCCGTTCTTC	CASSPLDRGWPFF
TRBD1	TRBJ1-4	TRBV28	-	TGTGCCAGCAGTTCCTCACGGGTGGTCCGGGACAGGCCCGGGCTTGAAAAACTGTTTTTT	CASSSSRVVRDRPGLEKLFF
TRBD2	TRBJ2-7	TRBV19	-	TGTGCCAGTAGTATCTCTGGCCTAGCGGGAGGCGAGCAGTACTTC	CASSISGLAGGEQYF
TRBD2	TRBJ2-7	TRBV28	-	TGTGCCAGCAGGCCGACTAGCGGGAGGTACGAGCAGTACTTC	CASRPTSGRYEQYF